This T cell receptor (beta chain) is drawn from a study of blood T cells in healthy people across ages. Study in general: Per two T cells, template switching captured roughly one barcoded beta molecule.

The study, taken as a whole, reports: Naive T cell percentage and TCR beta diversity correlated strongly.

It was with a sample-barcoded 5' primer and a J-beta primer mix that a second PCR of roughly 7 to 12 cycles was run. Each TCR beta cDNA got a 12-nucleotide random molecular identifier. Each CDR3 protein is one row after TCRdb ran MiXCR on the 5' RACE reads. Here the sample spans more than 1.4 million distinct CDR3 sequences, 40% to 50% being singletons. CDR1 PRHDT and CDR2 FYEKMQ come from the germline V gene (reference sequence). V was shortened by 4 bases and J by 3 bases, with 9 bases between the two germline ends. The CDR3 consists of 14 residues. This clonotype was detected only a few times. The antigen remains unidentified. Donors were healthy Caucasian individuals from Russia aged about 6 to 90.

Sequencing was carried out using blood. The clonotype was recovered from a woman in her late teens or twenties in good health. The rearrangement uses TRBV13 and TRBJ1-4; maybe TRBD1 (6 bases). The CDR3 sequence is CASSSGAANEKLFF. The DNA for the CDR3 is TGTGCCAGCAGCTCAGGGGCAGCTAATGAAAAACTGTTTTTT.